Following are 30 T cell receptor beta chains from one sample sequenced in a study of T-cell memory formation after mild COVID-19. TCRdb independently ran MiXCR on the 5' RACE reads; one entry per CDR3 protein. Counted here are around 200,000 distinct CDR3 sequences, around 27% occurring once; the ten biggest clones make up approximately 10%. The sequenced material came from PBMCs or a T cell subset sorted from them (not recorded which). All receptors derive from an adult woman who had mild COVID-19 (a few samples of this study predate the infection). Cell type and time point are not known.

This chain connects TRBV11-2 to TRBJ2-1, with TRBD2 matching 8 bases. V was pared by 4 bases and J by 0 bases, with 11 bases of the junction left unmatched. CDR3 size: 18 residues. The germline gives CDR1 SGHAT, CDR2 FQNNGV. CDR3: CASSSRVSGGTSYNEQFF. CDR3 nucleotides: TGTGCCAGCAGCTCCCGAGTGAGCGGGGGAACCTCCTACAATGAGCAGTTCTTC.

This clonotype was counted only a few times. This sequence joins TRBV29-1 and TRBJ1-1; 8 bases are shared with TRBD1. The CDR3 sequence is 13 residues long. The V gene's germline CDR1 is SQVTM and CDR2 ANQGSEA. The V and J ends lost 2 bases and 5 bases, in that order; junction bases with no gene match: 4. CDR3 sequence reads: CSVERQGATEAFF. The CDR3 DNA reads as TGCAGCGTTGAAAGGCAGGGGGCGACTGAAGCTTTCTTT.

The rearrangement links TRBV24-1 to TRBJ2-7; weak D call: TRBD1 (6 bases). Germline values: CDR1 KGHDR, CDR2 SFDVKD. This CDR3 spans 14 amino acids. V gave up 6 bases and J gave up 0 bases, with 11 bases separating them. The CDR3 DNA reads TGTGCCACCAGTCGGTCAGGGGCCTCCTACGAGCAGTACTTC. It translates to CATSRSGASYEQYF.

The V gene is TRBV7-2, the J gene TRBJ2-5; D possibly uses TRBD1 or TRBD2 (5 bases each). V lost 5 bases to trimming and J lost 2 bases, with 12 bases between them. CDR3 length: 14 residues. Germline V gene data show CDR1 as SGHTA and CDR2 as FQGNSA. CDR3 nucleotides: TGTGCCAGCAGCCGGGGACGTTTACAAGAGACCCAGTACTTC. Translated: CASSRGRLQETQYF.

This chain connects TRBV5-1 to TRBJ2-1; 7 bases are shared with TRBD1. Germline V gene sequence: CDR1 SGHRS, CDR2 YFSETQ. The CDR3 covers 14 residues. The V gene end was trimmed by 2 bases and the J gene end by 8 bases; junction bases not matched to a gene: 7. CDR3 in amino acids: CASSLRTGTHEQFF. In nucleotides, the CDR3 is TGCGCCAGCAGCTTACGGACAGGTACCCATGAGCAGTTCTTC.

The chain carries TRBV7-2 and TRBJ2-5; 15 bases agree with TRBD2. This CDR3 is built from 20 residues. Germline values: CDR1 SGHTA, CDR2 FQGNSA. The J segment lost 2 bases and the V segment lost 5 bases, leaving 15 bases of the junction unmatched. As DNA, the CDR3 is TGTGCCAGCAGCACCATGGGACTAGCGGGAGGCCCGTATGCACAAGAGACCCAGTACTTC. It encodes CASSTMGLAGGPYAQETQYF. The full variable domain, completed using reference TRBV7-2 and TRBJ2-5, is GAGVSQSPSNKVTEKGKDVELRCDPISGHTALYWYRQSLGQGLEFLIYFQGNSAPDKSGLPSDRFSAERTGGSVSTLTIQRTQQEDSAVYLCASSTMGLAGGPYAQETQYFGPGTRLLVL.

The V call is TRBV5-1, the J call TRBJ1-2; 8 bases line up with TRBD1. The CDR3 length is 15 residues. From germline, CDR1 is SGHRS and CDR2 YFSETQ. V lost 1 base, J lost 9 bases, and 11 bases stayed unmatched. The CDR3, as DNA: TGCGCCAGCAGCTTGCGCCAGGACAGGGCGAGGAGCTACACCTTC. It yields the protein CASSLRQDRARSYTF. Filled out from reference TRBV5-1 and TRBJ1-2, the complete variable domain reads KAGVTQTPRYLIKTRGQQVTLSCSPISGHRSVSWYQQTPGQGLQFLFEYFSETQRNKGNFPGRFSGRQFSNSRSEMNVSTLELGDSALYLCASSLRQDRARSYTFGSGTRLTVV.

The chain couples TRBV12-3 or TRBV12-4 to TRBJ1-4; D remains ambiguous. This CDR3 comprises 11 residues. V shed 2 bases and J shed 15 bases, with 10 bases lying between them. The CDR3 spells CASSLSGPLFF. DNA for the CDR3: TGTGCCAGCAGTTTATCAGGACCTTTGTTTTTT.

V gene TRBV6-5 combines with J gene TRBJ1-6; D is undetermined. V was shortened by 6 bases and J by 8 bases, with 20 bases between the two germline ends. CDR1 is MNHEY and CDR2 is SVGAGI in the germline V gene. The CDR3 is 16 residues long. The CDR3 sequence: CASRAGRVPPDSPLHF. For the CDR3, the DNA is TGTGCCAGCAGAGCAGGCCGGGTTCCCCCCGATTCACCCCTCCACTTT.

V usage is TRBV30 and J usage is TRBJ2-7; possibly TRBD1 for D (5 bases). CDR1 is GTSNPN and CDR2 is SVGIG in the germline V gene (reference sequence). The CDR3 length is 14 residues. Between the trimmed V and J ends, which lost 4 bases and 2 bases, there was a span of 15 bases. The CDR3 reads CAWKAGILPYEQYF. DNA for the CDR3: TGTGCCTGGAAAGCAGGGATCCTTCCCTACGAGCAGTACTTC.

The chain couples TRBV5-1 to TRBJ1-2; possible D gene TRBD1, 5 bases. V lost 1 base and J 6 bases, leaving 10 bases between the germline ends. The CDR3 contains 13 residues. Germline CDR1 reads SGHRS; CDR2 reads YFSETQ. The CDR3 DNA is TGCGCCAGCAGCTTGTACGGGACGGATGGCTACACCTTC. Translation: CASSLYGTDGYTF.

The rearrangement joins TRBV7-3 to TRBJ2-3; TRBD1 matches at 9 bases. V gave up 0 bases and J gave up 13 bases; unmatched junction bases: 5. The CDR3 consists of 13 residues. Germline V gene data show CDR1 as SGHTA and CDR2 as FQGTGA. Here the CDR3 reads CASSLTAGQGEYF. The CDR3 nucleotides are TGTGCCAGCAGCTTAACGGCGGGACAGGGCGAGTATTTT.

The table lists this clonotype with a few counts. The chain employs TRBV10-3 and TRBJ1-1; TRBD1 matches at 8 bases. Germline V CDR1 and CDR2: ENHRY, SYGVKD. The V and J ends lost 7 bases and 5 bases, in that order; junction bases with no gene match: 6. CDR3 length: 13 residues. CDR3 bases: TGTGCCATCACCGTACAGGGGGGGACTGAAGCTTTCTTT. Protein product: CAITVQGGTEAFF.

In nucleotides, the CDR3 is TGTGCCTGGGACCGCCCGGGACGCAGGCAATCCGGGGAGCTGTTTTTT. This sequence encodes CAWDRPGRRQSGELFF. The V gene is TRBV30, the J gene TRBJ2-2; D may match TRBD1 or TRBD2 (5 bases each). The germline V and J ends were trimmed by 5 bases and 6 bases, with 22 bases remaining between them. Germline CDR1 and CDR2: GTSNPN and SVGIG (reference sequence). This CDR3 is 16 amino acids long. Full variable domain (outside the CDR3, taken from reference TRBV30 and TRBJ2-2): SQTIHQWPATLVQPVGSPLSLECTVEGTSNPNLYWYRQAAGRGLQLLFYSVGIGQISSEVPQNLSASRPQDRQFILSSKKLLLSDSGFYLCAWDRPGRRQSGELFFGEGSRLTVL.

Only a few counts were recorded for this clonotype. CDR3 in DNA: TGCGCCAGCAGCATAAGCGGGGGGGCCGGAGATACGCAGTATTTT. It specifies CASSISGGAGDTQYF. The chain joins TRBV5-1 to TRBJ2-3; 10 bases match TRBD2. Germline values: CDR1 SGHRS, CDR2 YFSETQ. CDR3 length: 15 residues. V shed 4 bases, J shed 5 bases, and the junction held 7 bases outside the gene matches.

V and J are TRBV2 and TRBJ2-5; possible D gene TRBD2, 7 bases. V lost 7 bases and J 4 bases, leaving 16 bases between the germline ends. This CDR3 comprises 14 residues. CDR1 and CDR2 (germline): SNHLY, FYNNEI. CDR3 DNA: TGTGCCAGCACCGAGGGGGGGGGGTCAGAGACCCAGTACTTC. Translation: CASTEGGGSETQYF.

The CDR3 DNA sequence: TGTGCCAGCATGGGGTCTTGGAACACCGGGGAGCTGTTTTTT. Protein sequence: CASMGSWNTGELFF. The gene calls are TRBV7-8 and TRBJ2-2; D is undetermined. Germline-derived CDR1 and CDR2 are SGHVS and FQNEAQ. The CDR3 extends over 14 amino acids. Trimming left V 7 bases short and J 1 base short, with 10 bases between. The full variable domain, its missing parts supplied by reference TRBV7-8 and TRBJ2-2, is GAGVSQSPRYKVAKRGQDVALRCDPISGHVSLFWYQQALGQGPEFLTYFQNEAQLDKSGLPSDRFFAERPEGSVSTLKIQRTQQEDSAVYLCASMGSWNTGELFFGEGSRLTVL.

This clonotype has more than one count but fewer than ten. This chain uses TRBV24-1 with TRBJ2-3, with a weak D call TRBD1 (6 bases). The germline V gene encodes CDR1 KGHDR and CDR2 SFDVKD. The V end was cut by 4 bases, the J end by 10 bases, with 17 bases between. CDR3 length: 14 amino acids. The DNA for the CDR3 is TGTGCCACCAGTGAACTTACAACAGGGAAAGCGCAGTATTTT. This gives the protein CATSELTTGKAQYF.

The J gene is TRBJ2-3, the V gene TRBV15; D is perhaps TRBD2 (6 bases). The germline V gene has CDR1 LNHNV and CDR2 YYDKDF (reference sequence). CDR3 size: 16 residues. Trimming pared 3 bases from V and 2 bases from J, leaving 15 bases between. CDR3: CATSREAGLDTDTQYF. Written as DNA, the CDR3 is TGTGCCACCAGCAGGGAGGCGGGACTCGACACAGATACGCAGTATTTT.

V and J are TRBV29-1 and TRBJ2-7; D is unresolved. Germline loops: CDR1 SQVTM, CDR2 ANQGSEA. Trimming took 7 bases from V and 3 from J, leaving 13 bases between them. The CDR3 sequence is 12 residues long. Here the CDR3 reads CSAWVGDYEQYF. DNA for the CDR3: TGCAGCGCCTGGGTAGGAGACTACGAGCAGTACTTC.

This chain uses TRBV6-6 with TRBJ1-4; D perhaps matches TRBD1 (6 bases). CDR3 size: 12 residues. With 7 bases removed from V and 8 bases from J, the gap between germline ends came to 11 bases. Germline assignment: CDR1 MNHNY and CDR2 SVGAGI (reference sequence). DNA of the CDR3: TGTGCCAGCACGGGGGCTCGGGAAAAACTGTTTTTT. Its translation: CASTGAREKLFF.

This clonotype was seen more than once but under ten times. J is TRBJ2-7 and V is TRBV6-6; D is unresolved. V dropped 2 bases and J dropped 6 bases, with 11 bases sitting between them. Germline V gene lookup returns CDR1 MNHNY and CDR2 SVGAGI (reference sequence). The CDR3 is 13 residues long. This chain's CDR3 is CASSYDFRFEQYF. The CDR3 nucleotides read TGTGCCAGCAGTTACGACTTCAGGTTCGAGCAGTACTTC.

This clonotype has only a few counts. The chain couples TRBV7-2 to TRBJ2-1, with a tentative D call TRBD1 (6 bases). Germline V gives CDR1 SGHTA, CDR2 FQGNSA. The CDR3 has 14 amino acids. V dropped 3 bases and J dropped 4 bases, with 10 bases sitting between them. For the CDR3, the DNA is TGTGCCAGCAGCTTCCCCGGACAGTACAATGAGCAGTTCTTC. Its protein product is CASSFPGQYNEQFF.

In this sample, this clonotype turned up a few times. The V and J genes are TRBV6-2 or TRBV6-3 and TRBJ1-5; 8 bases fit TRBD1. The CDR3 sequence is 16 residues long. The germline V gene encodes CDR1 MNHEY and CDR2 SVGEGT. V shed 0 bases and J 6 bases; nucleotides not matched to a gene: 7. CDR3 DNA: TGTGCCAGCAGTTACTCCGGTTTAGGACAGGGTCAGCCCCAGCATTTT. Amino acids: CASSYSGLGQGQPQHF.

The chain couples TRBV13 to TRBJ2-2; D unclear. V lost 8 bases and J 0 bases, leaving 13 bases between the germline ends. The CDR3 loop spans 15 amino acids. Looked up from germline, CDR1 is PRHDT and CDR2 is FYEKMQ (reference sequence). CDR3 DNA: TGTGCCAGCGTTAGTCGGCTTTCGAACACCGGGGAGCTGTTTTTT. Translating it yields CASVSRLSNTGELFF.

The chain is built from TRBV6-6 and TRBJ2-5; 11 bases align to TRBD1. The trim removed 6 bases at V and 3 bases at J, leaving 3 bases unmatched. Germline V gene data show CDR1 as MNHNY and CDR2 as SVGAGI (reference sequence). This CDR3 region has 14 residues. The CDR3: CASSRTGGEETQYF. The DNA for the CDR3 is TGTGCCAGCAGCAGGACAGGGGGCGAAGAGACCCAGTACTTC.

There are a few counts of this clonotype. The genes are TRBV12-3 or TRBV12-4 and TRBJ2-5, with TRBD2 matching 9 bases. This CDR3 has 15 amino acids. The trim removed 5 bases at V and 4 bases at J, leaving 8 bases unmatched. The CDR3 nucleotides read TGTGCCAGCAGTGGATCAGCGGGGGGCACAGAGACCCAGTACTTC. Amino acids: CASSGSAGGTETQYF.

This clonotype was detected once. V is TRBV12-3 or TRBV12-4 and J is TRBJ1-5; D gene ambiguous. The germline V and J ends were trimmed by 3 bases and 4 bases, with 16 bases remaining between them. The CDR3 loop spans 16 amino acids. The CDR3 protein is CASSFYGGRGNQPQHF. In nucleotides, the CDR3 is TGTGCCAGCAGTTTTTACGGTGGTCGGGGAAATCAGCCCCAGCATTTT.

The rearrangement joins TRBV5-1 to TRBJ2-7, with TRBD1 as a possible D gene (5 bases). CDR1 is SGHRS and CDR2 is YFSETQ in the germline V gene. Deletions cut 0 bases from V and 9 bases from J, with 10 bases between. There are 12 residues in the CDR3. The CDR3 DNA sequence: TGCGCCAGCAGCTTGGGGCCCACAGGGCAGTACTTC. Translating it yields CASSLGPTGQYF.

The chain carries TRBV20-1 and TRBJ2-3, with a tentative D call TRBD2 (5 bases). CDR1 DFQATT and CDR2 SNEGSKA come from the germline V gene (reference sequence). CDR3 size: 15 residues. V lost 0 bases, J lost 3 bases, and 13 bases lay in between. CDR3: CSARDPTSRTDTQYF. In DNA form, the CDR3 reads TGCAGTGCTAGAGATCCCACTAGTCGGACAGATACGCAGTATTTT.